The 16 T cell receptor beta chains listed next were all sequenced from one sample in a study of blood T cell repertoires in COVID-19. Some clones are missing from TCRdb's copy, which holds only in-frame ones; the method was immunoSEQ multiplex PCR. The table shows a few hundred thousand clones, with about 88% occurring only once. The sequencing input was peripheral blood. The receptors derive from a man aged 60-69 years who had recovered from COVID-19.

V and J are TRBV4-1 and TRBJ2-2; tentatively, D is TRBD1 (5 bases). The CDR3 runs to 16 residues. Germline loops: CDR1 MGHRA, CDR2 YSYEKL. V was pared by 1 base and J by 5 bases, with 14 bases between. The CDR3 protein is CASSQAQDIGTGELFF. CDR3 sequence (DNA): TGCGCCAGCAGCCAAGCCCAGGACATCGGGACCGGGGAGCTGTTTTTT.

This chain uses TRBV28 with TRBJ1-4; D might be TRBD1 (6 bases). Trimming took off 11 bases at V and 5 bases at J, with 15 bases between the two ends. Germline CDR1 reads MDHEN; CDR2 reads SYDVKM. The CDR3 loop spans 13 amino acids. CDR3 DNA sequence: TGTGCCGTCCACGGACAGATAAATGAAAAACTGTTTTTT. This gives the protein CAVHGQINEKLFF.

The J gene is TRBJ2-3, the V gene TRBV5-6; D may be TRBD2 (6 bases). Trimming pared 5 bases from V and 0 bases from J, leaving 19 bases between. The germline CDR1 and CDR2 sequences are SGHDT and YYEEEE. The CDR3 spans 17 residues. CDR3 residues: CASSLPRLATSTDTQYF. In nucleotides, the CDR3 is TGTGCCAGCAGTTTACCCCGGCTAGCGACTAGCACAGATACGCAGTATTTT.

The CDR3 sequence: CASSLGPGLPTNYGYTF. For the CDR3, the DNA is TGTGCCAGCAGCTTAGGCCCCGGACTTCCTACAAATTATGGCTACACCTTC. This chain links TRBV11-2 with TRBJ1-2; D is ambiguous. CDR1 is SGHAT and CDR2 is FQNNGV in the germline V gene. The germline V and J ends were trimmed by 1 base and 5 bases, with 20 bases remaining between them. The CDR3 spans 17 residues.

V and J are TRBV6-6 and TRBJ2-3, with D possibly matching TRBD2 (5 bases). Germline V CDR1 and CDR2: MNHNY, SVGAGI (reference sequence). The CDR3 length is 14 residues. Trimming took 5 bases from V and 2 from J, leaving 11 bases between them. The CDR3 loop reads CASSDYGVTDTQYF. CDR3 DNA sequence: TGTGCCAGCAGTGACTACGGGGTCACAGATACGCAGTATTTT.

The genes are TRBV4-1 and TRBJ2-4; 9 nucleotides line up with TRBD1. CDR1 and CDR2 from the germline V gene are MGHRA and YSYEKL. The CDR3 extends over 14 amino acids. After removal of 1 base from V and 8 bases from J, the junction contained 3 bases not matched to a gene. CDR3 loop: CASSQADRGDIQYF. DNA of the CDR3: TGCGCCAGCAGCCAAGCGGACAGGGGAGACATTCAGTACTTC.

This clone appeared a single time. The chain employs TRBV5-4 and TRBJ2-1; 12 nucleotides agree with TRBD2. Looked up from germline, CDR1 is SGHNT and CDR2 is YYREEE (reference sequence). After removal of 2 bases from V and 7 bases from J, the junction contained 7 bases not matched to a gene. The CDR3 is 16 amino acids. The CDR3 DNA sequence: TGTGCCAGCAGCTTTTCCCTAGCGGGGGGGCGGAATGAGCAGTTCTTC. Translating gives CASSFSLAGGRNEQFF.

The chain combines TRBV4-2 with TRBJ2-7; D perhaps matches TRBD1 (5 bases). Deletions cut 1 base from V and 4 bases from J, with 11 bases between. The CDR3 contains 14 residues. Germline lookup yields CDR1 LGHNA and CDR2 YNFKEQ. CDR3 region: CASSQVQGVYEQYF. In DNA, the CDR3 is TGTGCCAGCAGCCAAGTTCAAGGGGTTTACGAGCAGTACTTC.

The V call is TRBV6-5, the J call TRBJ2-5; a possible D gene is TRBD2 (6 bases). The germline gives CDR1 MNHEY, CDR2 SVGAGI. The CDR3 has 15 residues. V was trimmed by 6 bases and J by 0 bases, leaving 14 bases between them. The CDR3 sequence: CASRLIRGNQETQYF. The CDR3 DNA reads TGTGCCAGCAGACTGATCCGGGGGAACCAAGAGACCCAGTACTTC.

The CDR3 spells CASFNRGGEKLFF. The CDR3 DNA follows: TGCGCCAGCTTCAACAGGGGAGGTGAAAAACTGTTTTTT. The chain has TRBV23-1 and TRBJ1-4; 7 bases map to TRBD1. TRBV23-1 falls under the ORF class, with uncertain function. The ends lost 8 bases at V and 7 bases at J; junction bases unmatched: 7. The CDR3 is made up of 13 amino acids.

The gene calls are TRBV28 and TRBJ2-7; tentative D call: TRBD2 (7 bases). The CDR3 totals 16 residues. Germline V CDR1 and CDR2: MDHEN, SYDVKM. V dropped 3 bases and J dropped 6 bases, with 21 bases sitting between them. The CDR3 here is CASSLGLGGPNREQYF. CDR3 DNA sequence: TGTGCCAGCAGTTTGGGCCTCGGGGGGCCAAACCGCGAGCAGTACTTC.

The rearrangement uses TRBV21-1 and TRBJ2-4; the D call in the table, TRBD1, was not verified against the DNA. TRBV21-1 is a known pseudogene. This CDR3 contains 12 residues. The CDR3 DNA reads as TGTGCCAGCAGCAAGGGGGACAGGGTCGTGTACTTC. It codes for CASSKGDRVVYF.

Only one count was recorded for this clone. This CDR3 reads CASLDRGLAGGFQETQYF. The CDR3, as DNA: TGTGCCAGCTTGGACAGGGGACTAGCGGGGGGCTTCCAAGAGACCCAGTACTTC. The V and J genes are TRBV7-9 and TRBJ2-5, with TRBD2 identical over 15 bases. With 8 bases clipped from V and 1 base from J, the junction kept 11 bases outside the gene matches. The CDR3 is 18 residues long. Germline V lookup: CDR1 SEHNR, CDR2 FQNEAQ (reference sequence).

This clone appeared a few times. This chain connects TRBV19 to TRBJ1-5; D perhaps matches TRBD1 (5 bases). The V end was cut by 5 bases, the J end by 3 bases, with 17 bases between. Germline lookup yields CDR1 LNHDA and CDR2 SQIVND (reference sequence). The CDR3 runs 16 residues. The CDR3 region has the DNA TGTGCCAGTAGTCGGGACGCGGGGAACAACAATCAGCCCCAGCATTTT. It specifies CASSRDAGNNNQPQHF.

The gene calls are TRBV5-1 and TRBJ2-7, with a weak D call TRBD1 (6 bases). V gave up 2 bases and J gave up 2 bases, with 11 bases separating them. The germline V gene has CDR1 SGHRS and CDR2 YFSETQ. The CDR3 sequence is 14 residues long. The CDR3 nucleotides are TGCGCCAGCAGCTTTCTGGGGGCGGCCTACGAGCAGTACTTC. It is translated as CASSFLGAAYEQYF.

The chain couples TRBV27 to TRBJ2-3; 13 nucleotides agree with TRBD2. CDR1 is MNHEY and CDR2 is SMNVEV in the germline V gene (reference sequence). With 5 bases clipped from V and 5 bases from J, the junction kept 13 bases outside the gene matches. This CDR3 spans 18 amino acids. The CDR3 sequence is CASSPGLAGAGRGDTQYF. CDR3 DNA: TGTGCCAGCAGTCCTGGACTAGCGGGGGCCGGGCGGGGAGATACGCAGTATTTT.